This T cell receptor beta chain emerged from a study of cytomegalovirus exposure and HLA in healthy donors. The CDR3 consists of 15 residues. The germline V gene encodes CDR1 SGHAT and CDR2 FQNNGV. 60 Vbeta and 13 Jbeta primers were used in PCR. Libraries were prepared by immunoSEQ multiplex PCR; TCRdb keeps only in-frame clonotypes and omits some of them. The table shows fewer than 120,000 clones, with roughly 78% occurring only once. This TCR came from a woman in her 30s in good health and CMV-seronegative. The chain couples TRBV11-2 to TRBJ2-5; 11 positions agree with TRBD2. The J call is uncertain, as TRBJ2-7 better fits the DNA end. The sequenced sample consisted of PBMCs. CDR3 in DNA: TGTGCCAGCAGCGCCGGGACTAGCGGTCCCTACGAGCAGTACTTC. Its protein product is CASSAGTSGPYEQYF.